The rows below give T cell receptor beta chains drawn from one sample of a study of spatial heterogeneity in lung cancer. Via MiXCR, TCRdb re-called the 5' RACE reads, giving one row per CDR3 protein. This sample has a few thousand distinct CDR3 sequences; about 8.6% occur once, and the top ten carry around 16%. Sequenced here: lung tumor tissue, sampled at surgery. The receptors stem from a male donor with early-stage non-small cell lung cancer. Both conserved end residues are part of each CDR3. D genes are given only for firm matches. For some rows the clone size is stated as once, few or many, or as a class when expanded; others skip it.

CDR3 DNA: TGTGCCAGCAGCTTGACAGCGTTCTCCTACGAGCAGTACTTC
CDR3 protein: CASSLTAFSYEQYF
D gene: .
clone size: .
J gene: TRBJ2-7
V gene: TRBV5-6

CDR3 DNA: TGTGCCAGTAGTATGACTAGCGGCTCCTACAATGAGCAGTTCTTC
CDR3 protein: CASSMTSGSYNEQFF
D gene: TRBD2
clone size: medium-sized
J gene: TRBJ2-1
V gene: TRBV19

CDR3 DNA: TGCGCCAGCAGCCAAGATCCCCCCGCATCGGCGGGAAACAATGAGCAGTTCTTC
CDR3 protein: CASSQDPPASAGNNEQFF
D gene: .
clone size: medium-sized
J gene: TRBJ2-1
V gene: TRBV4-3

CDR3 DNA: TGTGCCAGCAGTTCCCACACCGGGGAGCTGTTTTTT
CDR3 protein: CASSSHTGELFF
D gene: .
clone size: many
J gene: TRBJ2-2
V gene: TRBV28

CDR3 DNA: TGTGCCAGCAGTTACCGGGATGGCTACACCTTC
CDR3 protein: CASSYRDGYTF
D gene: .
clone size: few
J gene: TRBJ1-2
V gene: TRBV28

CDR3 DNA: TGTGCCAGCAGCGGGACGACCTCACCCCTCCACTTT
CDR3 protein: CASSGTTSPLHF
D gene: .
clone size: few
J gene: TRBJ1-6
V gene: TRBV3-1

CDR3 DNA: TGTGCCAGCAGCGAAGCCGGGACAGCAAACTATGGCTACACCTTC
CDR3 protein: CASSEAGTANYGYTF
D gene: TRBD1
clone size: .
J gene: TRBJ1-2
V gene: TRBV4-2

CDR3 DNA: TGTGCCAGCAGCTTGGGTTCAGGGACGTACACCTTC
CDR3 protein: CASSLGSGTYTF
D gene: .
clone size: .
J gene: TRBJ1-2
V gene: TRBV7-2

CDR3 DNA: TGCAGCGTTGGGCGGACAGCCTACGAGCAGTACTTC
CDR3 protein: CSVGRTAYEQYF
D gene: .
clone size: medium-sized
J gene: TRBJ2-7
V gene: TRBV29-1

CDR3 DNA: TGTGCCAGCAGCCCGTACGGGGATAGTACCTACGAGCAGTACTTC
CDR3 protein: CASSPYGDSTYEQYF
D gene: .
clone size: few
J gene: TRBJ2-7
V gene: TRBV9

CDR3 DNA: TGTGCCAGCAGCCAAGAGTGGGGTGAGGGCCTCGAGACCCAGTACTTC
CDR3 protein: CASSQEWGEGLETQYF
D gene: .
clone size: few
J gene: TRBJ2-5
V gene: TRBV4-2

CDR3 DNA: TGTGCCGCCTCTAGCGGGGGGGCTAGAGATACGCAGTATTTT
CDR3 protein: CAASSGGARDTQYF
D gene: TRBD2
clone size: few
J gene: TRBJ2-3
V gene: TRBV30